A single sample is the source of the 7 T cell receptor beta chains below, sequenced in a study of Ad26.COV2.S vaccination and SARS-CoV-2 variants (dated by TCRdb to the early 2020s). Libraries came from the immunoSEQ multiplex PCR assay. In its TCRdb copy, this immuneACCESS table keeps in-frame sequences only and misses some clones. Where compared with another copy, unresolved V genes explain less than half of these, and the others have no known cause. This sample gives hundreds of thousands of clones in total; 89% of them show up just once. The top ten clonotypes cover approximately 1.5% of the sample. The sample's treatment or condition label, decoded: approximately 18 received Ad26.COV2.S at low or high dose, single or two shots; roughly five received placebo; per-sample allocation not given. Repertoires of vaccine and placebo recipients were sequenced from samples collected on day 63 after the first injection.

This material consisted of peripheral blood, taken in a trial of Ad26.COV2.S vaccine versus placebo. Every receptor here comes from a person aged 18 to 65 who received the Ad26.COV2.S COVID-19 vaccine or a placebo.

The CDR3 region is CASSVGTPTGELFF. The CDR3 coding sequence is TGTGCCAGCAGCGTAGGGACACCTACCGGGGAGCTGTTTTTT. V gene TRBV9 combines with J gene TRBJ2-2; the D gene is possibly TRBD1 (5 bases). The V gene lost 0 bases and the J gene lost 5 bases, with 8 bases spanning the gap. The CDR3 spans 14 residues. CDR1 is SGDLS, CDR2 YYNGEE, per germline. Full variable domain (rest looked up from reference TRBV9 and TRBJ2-2): DSGVTQTPKHLITATGQRVTLRCSPRSGDLSVYWYQQSLDQGLQFLIQYYNGEERAKGNILERFSAQQFPDLHSELNLSSLELGDSALYFCASSVGTPTGELFFGEGSRLTVL.

This chain uses TRBV18 with TRBJ2-2, with D tentatively TRBD2 (6 bases). Germline V gives CDR1 KGHSH, CDR2 LQKENI. The CDR3 extends over 15 amino acids. The V end was cut by 8 bases, the J end by 4 bases, with 17 bases between. The CDR3 nucleotides are TGTGCCAGCACGTCAGTCCGAGCGGGCACCGGGGAGCTGTTTTTT. Translating gives CASTSVRAGTGELFF.

This clone occurred once. The genes are TRBV10-3 and TRBJ1-5; D remains ambiguous. The CDR3 has 12 residues. The V end was cut by 4 bases, the J end by 5 bases, with 6 bases between. Per germline, CDR1 ENHRY and CDR2 SYGVKD. The CDR3 coding sequence is TGTGCCATCAGTGGTAGTGATCAGCCCCAGCATTTT. It translates to CAISGSDQPQHF.

The chain employs TRBV7-9 and TRBJ2-1; D possibly corresponds to TRBD1 (6 bases). This CDR3 comprises 16 residues. Trimming took off 2 bases at V and 3 bases at J, with 14 bases between the two ends. The germline V gene has CDR1 SEHNR and CDR2 FQNEAQ (reference sequence). In nucleotides, the CDR3 is TGTGCCAGCAGCTTAAAAAGGACAGACCTCTACAATGAGCAGTTCTTC. It yields the protein CASSLKRTDLYNEQFF.

This clone was observed once. V is TRBV3-1 (or the pseudogene TRBV3-2) and J is TRBJ1-2; a possible D gene is TRBD1 (5 bases). V dropped 3 bases and J dropped 1 base, with 12 bases sitting between them. CDR3 size: 15 residues. Germline CDR1 LGHDT, CDR2 YNNKEL (reference sequence). CDR3 nucleotides: TGTGCCAGCAGCCAGGCGGGGGGGATTAACTATGGCTACACCTTC. It codes for CASSQAGGINYGYTF.

The rearrangement uses TRBV6-4 and TRBJ2-2; TRBD1 aligns across 7 bases. The CDR3 contains 13 residues. V lost 10 bases and J lost 1; bases outside the gene matches: 3. Germline V gives CDR1 MRHNA, CDR2 SNTAGT. The CDR3 here is CATRDRNTGELFF. As DNA, the CDR3 is TGTGCCACCCGGGACAGGAACACCGGGGAGCTGTTTTTT.

This clone has just one count. The chain employs TRBV5-6 and TRBJ2-2, with 8 bases matching TRBD2. The CDR3 sequence is 14 residues long. Germline lookup yields CDR1 SGHDT and CDR2 YYEEEE. Losses at the gene ends were 2 bases for V and 6 bases for J; bases not matched to a gene: 3. The CDR3 loop reads CASSFAGGPGELFF. CDR3 in DNA: TGTGCCAGCAGCTTTGCGGGGGGTCCCGGGGAGCTGTTTTTT.